The T cell receptor beta chain described here comes from a study of technical replicates of blood from a handful of donors. CDR3 length: 12 residues. The V gene's germline CDR1 is LNHDA and CDR2 SQIVND (reference sequence). V was trimmed by 5 bases and J by 8 bases, leaving 11 bases between them. The table came from immunoSEQ multiplex PCR; TCRdb's copy has only in-frame clones and leaves some out. The table has 45,000 to 60,000 clones, about 86% seen once. The V and J genes are TRBV19 and TRBJ2-3; D uncertain. The sequence was obtained from a human donor in good health. Some clones in this sample may be carry-over from other donors' samples. Sequenced sample: PBMCs. The CDR3 here is CASSPQAGTQYF. The CDR3 DNA sequence: TGTGCCAGTAGTCCCCAAGCTGGTACGCAGTATTTT.